The 22 T cell receptor beta chains below all came from one sample that was sequenced in a study of control samples from healthy donors and cancer patients. Produced via immunoSEQ multiplex PCR; TCRdb's table is partial and in-frame only. The table shows roughly 450,000 clones, with over 75% occurring only once. Material: PBMCs. Receptors were obtained from a man aged 35-49 years with head and neck cancer.

This clone was counted once. CDR3 DNA: TGTGCCTGGAACTTAGGGACCGTCCCCTACAATGAGCAGTTCTTC. Protein sequence: CAWNLGTVPYNEQFF. This chain joins TRBV30 and TRBJ2-1, with D tentatively TRBD1 or TRBD2 (5 bases each). The CDR3 is made up of 15 amino acids. CDR1 and CDR2 from the germline V gene are GTSNPN and SVGIG (reference sequence). V was trimmed by 4 bases and J by 2 bases, leaving 15 bases between them.

The chain carries TRBV9 and TRBJ2-5; 8 bases agree with TRBD2. The CDR3 is made up of 14 amino acids. Germline lookup yields CDR1 SGDLS and CDR2 YYNGEE. Trimming at V came to 4 bases and at J to 5 bases, leaving 7 bases not matched to a gene. The CDR3 loop reads CASSTRGGSETQYF. The CDR3, as DNA: TGTGCCAGCAGCACCCGGGGGGGATCTGAGACCCAGTACTTC.

The chain couples TRBV7-2 to TRBJ2-5; D is uncertain. Germline V CDR1 and CDR2: SGHTA, FQGNSA. Trimming took off 4 bases at V and 2 bases at J, with 14 bases between the two ends. This CDR3 region has 15 residues. CDR3 in amino acids: CASSYGSADQETQYF. For the CDR3, the DNA is TGTGCCAGCAGCTACGGGTCGGCAGATCAAGAGACCCAGTACTTC.

This chain uses TRBV7-2 with TRBJ2-3; TRBD2 matches 8 bases. The CDR3 has 15 amino acids. Germline lookup yields CDR1 SGHTA and CDR2 FQGNSA. The junction had 6 bases not matched to a gene; V was cut back by 1 base and J by 6 bases. This chain's CDR3 is CASSLGGGRQDTQYF. The CDR3 DNA sequence: TGTGCCAGCAGCTTAGGCGGGGGGCGTCAGGATACGCAGTATTTT.

The gene calls are TRBV19 and TRBJ1-5; 7 bases are shared with TRBD1. V lost 4 bases and J lost 3; bases outside the gene matches: 6. Germline V gene sequence: CDR1 LNHDA, CDR2 SQIVND (reference sequence). The CDR3 covers 15 residues. The CDR3: CASSSPGQHNQPQHF. CDR3 coding DNA: TGTGCCAGTAGTAGTCCGGGACAGCACAATCAGCCCCAGCATTTT.

Comment on this clone: Within the sample, other DNA sequences also encode this same CDR3. The chain carries TRBV5-1 and TRBJ1-5; D perhaps matches TRBD1 (5 bases). CDR1 and CDR2 from the germline V gene are SGHRS and YFSETQ. The CDR3 runs 13 residues. V was clipped by 2 bases and J by 9 bases, with 12 bases between them. This chain's CDR3 is CASSLEGDRPQHF. CDR3 nucleotides: TGCGCCAGCAGCTTAGAAGGGGACCGGCCCCAGCATTTT.

This rearrangement joins TRBV7-2 to TRBJ1-2; D gene ambiguous. The V gene's germline CDR1 is SGHTA and CDR2 FQGNSA. The CDR3 runs 15 residues. Trimming took 5 bases from V and 8 from J, leaving 21 bases between them. The CDR3 sequence is CASSHLMDWVRGYTF. In nucleotides, the CDR3 is TGTGCCAGCAGCCACTTAATGGACTGGGTCCGCGGCTACACCTTC.

V usage is TRBV10-2 and J usage is TRBJ2-3, with D perhaps TRBD1 (6 bases). The CDR3 loop spans 15 amino acids. Germline loops: CDR1 WSHSY, CDR2 SAAADI. The germline V and J ends were trimmed by 8 bases and 1 base, with 16 bases remaining between them. CDR3 region: CASRLGGVGTDTQYF. The CDR3 DNA is TGCGCCAGCCGTTTAGGGGGAGTGGGCACAGATACGCAGTATTTT.

The chain links TRBV11-2 to TRBJ2-4; a possible D gene is TRBD2 (5 bases). V gave up 1 base and J gave up 2 bases, with 9 bases separating them. CDR3 length equals 15 residues. Germline CDR1 SGHAT, CDR2 FQNNGV. The chain's CDR3 is CASSLGYGTKNIQYF. CDR3 DNA sequence: TGTGCCAGCAGCTTAGGTTACGGGACCAAAAACATTCAGTACTTC.

This clone is a singleton in its sample. This chain joins TRBV7-3 and TRBJ1-1; D may be TRBD1 (5 bases). The CDR3 totals 13 residues. Germline assignment: CDR1 SGHTA and CDR2 FQGTGA. V lost 6 bases and J 3 bases, leaving 11 bases between the germline ends. The CDR3 loop reads CASSPRDHTEAFF. In DNA form, the CDR3 reads TGTGCCAGCAGTCCTCGGGACCACACTGAAGCTTTCTTT.

The rearrangement joins TRBV27 to TRBJ2-3, with TRBD2 matching over 8 bases. The CDR3 is 15 amino acids. Germline values: CDR1 MNHEY, CDR2 SMNVEV (reference sequence). V trimming: 3 bases; J trimming: 2 bases; junction bases outside the gene matches: 4. The CDR3 coding sequence is TGTGCCAGCAGTTTTTTAGCGGGGATCACAGATACGCAGTATTTT. This encodes CASSFLAGITDTQYF.

This chain links TRBV6-5 with TRBJ1-2, with D maybe TRBD1 (6 bases). The CDR3 sequence is 13 residues long. With 7 bases removed from V and 1 base from J, the gap between germline ends came to 10 bases. Germline V gene data show CDR1 as MNHEY and CDR2 as SVGAGI. DNA for the CDR3: TGTGCCAGCACGGACAGCCGTAACTATGGCTACACCTTC. Amino acids: CASTDSRNYGYTF.

The chain recombines TRBV5-6 with TRBJ1-5, with D perhaps TRBD1 (6 bases). This CDR3 contains 13 residues. The germline CDR1 and CDR2 sequences are SGHDT and YYEEEE. V shed 4 bases and J shed 9 bases, with 14 bases lying between them. CDR3 sequence reads: CASSRDTAGPQHF. In nucleotides, the CDR3 is TGTGCCAGCAGCAGGGACACCGCGGGGCCCCAGCATTTT.

As for this clone: Other DNA sequences within the sample encode an identical CDR3. This chain uses TRBV10-3 with TRBJ1-6; D uncertain. V was shortened by 3 bases and J by 9 bases, with 3 bases between the two germline ends. Germline CDR1 and CDR2: ENHRY and SYGVKD. The CDR3 sequence is 11 residues long. The CDR3 coding sequence is TGTGCCATCAGTGACGGTTCACCCCTCCACTTT. Its translation is CAISDGSPLHF.

The V and J genes are TRBV5-1 and TRBJ2-3; 7 nucleotides align to TRBD1. The V and J ends lost 0 bases and 1 base, in that order; junction bases with no gene match: 5. Germline-derived CDR1 and CDR2 are SGHRS and YFSETQ. This CDR3 spans 16 amino acids. The CDR3 region is CASSLAPGGGTDTQYF. The CDR3 DNA reads TGCGCCAGCAGCTTGGCCCCAGGGGGTGGCACAGATACGCAGTATTTT.

The V call is TRBV3-1 (or the pseudogene TRBV3-2), the J call TRBJ1-1; 7 positions agree with TRBD1. This CDR3 is built from 13 residues. Per the germline V gene, CDR1 is LGHDT and CDR2 is YNNKEL (reference sequence). The V and J ends lost 4 bases and 6 bases, in that order; junction bases with no gene match: 5. The CDR3 nucleotides are TGTGCCAGCAGCCCGGACAGGTCCCCTGAAGCTTTCTTT. Protein sequence: CASSPDRSPEAFF.

The chain recombines TRBV9 with TRBJ1-3; tentatively, D is TRBD1 (5 bases). Trimming left V 4 bases short and J 4 bases short, with 21 bases between. The CDR3 sequence is 17 residues long. Per the germline V gene, CDR1 is SGDLS and CDR2 is YYNGEE. The CDR3 bases are TGTGCCAGCAGCTCAAGGGCCGAACTTGGGGGGGGAAACACCATATATTTT. This sequence encodes CASSSRAELGGGNTIYF.

This clone has a single count. The sample has other DNA sequences that encode this CDR3 too. The J gene is TRBJ1-5, the V gene TRBV30; D not certain. CDR1 is GTSNPN, CDR2 SVGIG, per germline (reference sequence). The length of the CDR3 is 13 residues. The V and J ends lost 1 base and 4 bases respectively, with 8 bases between them. The CDR3 coding sequence is TGTGCCTGGAGTGGGCAGGAGAATCAGCCCCAGCATTTT. Translating it yields CAWSGQENQPQHF.

The rearrangement uses TRBV19 and TRBJ2-7; D is unclear. CDR1 is LNHDA and CDR2 is SQIVND in the germline V gene (reference sequence). The CDR3 is 14 amino acids. Trimming left V 6 bases short and J 2 bases short, with 14 bases between. The CDR3 coding sequence is TGTGCCAGTAGCCGATACATTGGGGCCTACGAGCAGTACTTC. Translated, it gives CASSRYIGAYEQYF. The variable domain in full, with the rest retrieved from reference TRBV19 and TRBJ2-7, is DGGITQSPKYLFRKEGQNVTLSCEQNLNHDAMYWYRQDPGQGLRLIYYSQIVNDFQKGDIAEGYSVSREKKESFPLTVTSAQKNPTAFYLCASSRYIGAYEQYFGPGTRLTVT.

A single count supports this clone. V is TRBV3-1 (or the pseudogene TRBV3-2) and J is TRBJ2-7; 8 nucleotides agree with TRBD1. The ends lost 2 bases at V and 5 bases at J; junction bases unmatched: 5. The CDR3 contains 14 residues. CDR1 is LGHDT and CDR2 is YNNKEL in the germline V gene (reference sequence). The CDR3 region has the DNA TGTGCCAGCAGCCAAACCAGGGGGCTAGACGAGCAGTACTTC. It is translated as CASSQTRGLDEQYF.

The rearrangement uses TRBV2 and TRBJ2-3; the match to TRBD2 covers 7 bases. V shed 4 bases, J shed 4 bases, and the junction held 8 bases outside the gene matches. Germline V CDR1 and CDR2: SNHLY, FYNNEI. The CDR3 runs to 15 residues. The chain's CDR3 is CASSVGAGVADTQYF. The CDR3 DNA follows: TGTGCCAGCAGTGTGGGCGCGGGAGTTGCAGATACGCAGTATTTT. The complete variable domain, with remaining parts taken from reference TRBV2 and TRBJ2-3, reads EPEVTQTPSHQVTQMGQEVILRCVPISNHLYFYWYRQILGQKVEFLVSFYNNEISEKSEIFDDQFSVERPDGSNFTLKIRSTKLEDSAMYFCASSVGAGVADTQYFGPGTRLTVL.

This CDR3 is CAISAGDSLRGEQFF. The CDR3 DNA follows: TGTGCCATCAGTGCAGGGGACAGTTTGCGCGGGGAGCAGTTCTTC. The V and J genes are TRBV10-3 and TRBJ2-1; TRBD1 aligns across 7 bases. With V trimmed by 4 bases and J by 10 bases, 13 bases remained unmatched. There are 15 residues in the CDR3. Germline V gene data show CDR1 as ENHRY and CDR2 as SYGVKD.